A single sample is the source of the 17 T cell receptor beta chains below, sequenced in a study of blood T cell repertoires in COVID-19. Assay used: immunoSEQ multiplex PCR; TCRdb lists only in-frame clones, some missing. The sample yields more than 250,000 clones, approximately 86% seen once. The source material was peripheral blood. The receptors shown here come from a woman in her twenties or thirties who had recovered from COVID-19.

DNA for the CDR3: TGTGCCAGCAGCCAACACATAGGGGGATCCTACGAGCAGTACTTC. The encoded protein is CASSQHIGGSYEQYF. V and J are TRBV13 and TRBJ2-7, with D possibly matching TRBD1 (6 bases). The CDR3 is 15 residues long. Trimming removed 5 bases from V and 1 base from J, with 15 bases in between. CDR1 PRHDT and CDR2 FYEKMQ come from the germline V gene (reference sequence).

The chain has TRBV27 and TRBJ2-6; possibly TRBD1 for D (5 bases). Trimming pared 2 bases from V and 0 bases from J, leaving 11 bases between. This CDR3 is built from 17 residues. CDR1 is MNHEY and CDR2 is SMNVEV in the germline V gene (reference sequence). The CDR3 DNA reads TGTGCCAGCAGTTTAACAGGTTTAGCCTCTGGGGCCAACGTCCTGACTTTC. Its protein product is CASSLTGLASGANVLTF. Using reference TRBV27 and TRBJ2-6 for the parts outside the CDR3, the full variable domain is EAQVTQNPRYLITVTGKKLTVTCSQNMNHEYMSWYRQDPGLGLRQIYYSMNVEVTDKGDVPEGYKVSRKEKRNFPLILESPSPNQTSLYFCASSLTGLASGANVLTFGAGSRLTVL.

The V gene is TRBV7-8, the J gene TRBJ2-1; TRBD1 matches at 11 bases. V dropped 3 bases and J dropped 5; count of bases not matched to a gene: 3. CDR1 is SGHVS and CDR2 is FQNEAQ in the germline V gene. CDR3 length equals 15 residues. The CDR3 protein is CASSFGTGGNNEQFF. DNA for the CDR3: TGTGCCAGCAGCTTCGGGACAGGGGGAAACAATGAGCAGTTCTTC.

This chain connects TRBV15 to TRBJ2-7; 8 bases match TRBD1. The CDR3 runs 14 residues. J gave up 1 base and V 4 bases, and 3 bases lay outside the gene matches. Per the germline V gene, CDR1 is LNHNV and CDR2 is YYDKDF (reference sequence). CDR3 sequence: CATSNRQGSYEQYF. In DNA form, the CDR3 reads TGTGCCACCAGCAACCGACAGGGGTCCTACGAGCAGTACTTC. The full variable domain, rest sourced from reference TRBV15 and TRBJ2-7, is DAMVIQNPRYQVTQFGKPVTLSCSQTLNHNVMYWYQQKSSQAPKLLFHYYDKDFNNEADTPDNFQSRRPNTSFCFLDIRSPGLGDTAMYLCATSNRQGSYEQYFGPGTRLTVT.

The rearrangement uses TRBV6-5 and TRBJ1-1; possible D gene TRBD1, 5 bases. Germline CDR1 reads MNHEY; CDR2 reads SVGAGI. Trimming took off 2 bases at V and 3 bases at J, with 7 bases between the two ends. The CDR3 is 13 residues long. CDR3 bases: TGTGCCAGCAGTTACGACAGATACACTGAAGCTTTCTTT. Encoded protein: CASSYDRYTEAFF.

V is TRBV12-2 and J is TRBJ2-1; TRBD2, the table's D call, was not compared with the DNA. TRBV12-2 is annotated as a pseudogene. The CDR3 sequence is 13 residues long. The CDR3 DNA reads as TGTGCAAGTCGCTTAGCTGTTTATAGTGAGCAGTTCTTC. Residues: CASRLAVYSEQFF.

The CDR3 protein is CASSLDDRVTEAFF. The DNA of the CDR3 is TGTGCCAGCAGCCTCGATGACAGGGTCACTGAAGCTTTCTTT. The chain has TRBV7-2 and TRBJ1-1; TRBD1 matches 7 bases. Per the germline V gene, CDR1 is SGHTA and CDR2 is FQGNSA. The trim removed 5 bases at V and 4 bases at J, leaving 7 bases unmatched. This CDR3 is 14 amino acids long.

The chain carries TRBV6-5 and TRBJ2-7; 8 bases line up with TRBD2. CDR3 length: 15 amino acids. Looked up from germline, CDR1 is MNHEY and CDR2 is SVGAGI. J was trimmed by 6 bases and V by 2 bases; bases with no gene match: 9. The CDR3 DNA reads TGTGCCAGCAGTTACAATACCGGGACTAGAGGCGAGCAGTACTTC. Its translation is CASSYNTGTRGEQYF.

The chain recombines TRBV10-3 with TRBJ2-4, with D possibly being TRBD1 (6 bases). V was shortened by 0 bases and J by 4 bases, with 16 bases between the two germline ends. The CDR3 extends over 17 amino acids. Germline V gene data show CDR1 as ENHRY and CDR2 as SYGVKD. CDR3 amino acids: CAISESSNRAPKNIQYF. The CDR3 DNA reads as TGTGCCATCAGTGAGTCGTCAAACAGGGCACCTAAAAACATTCAGTACTTC.

The CDR3: CASSDTSGGFTDTQYF. CDR3 sequence (DNA): TGTGCCAGCAGCGACACTAGCGGGGGTTTCACAGATACGCAGTATTTT. The chain recombines TRBV7-2 with TRBJ2-3; 11 nucleotides match TRBD2. J was trimmed by 2 bases and V by 5 bases; bases with no gene match: 6. The CDR3 is 16 residues long. The germline V gene has CDR1 SGHTA and CDR2 FQGNSA.

The V call is TRBV7-9, the J call TRBJ1-1, with 9 positions matching TRBD1. V lost 3 bases and J lost 10; bases outside the gene matches: 15. The length of the CDR3 is 16 residues. Germline CDR1 SEHNR, CDR2 FQNEAQ (reference sequence). CDR3 sequence reads: CASSFGRGTGIRGAFF. Here the CDR3 DNA reads TGTGCCAGCAGCTTCGGGAGGGGGACAGGGATAAGGGGAGCTTTCTTT.

The chain uses TRBV14 and TRBJ2-1; the match to TRBD2 covers 10 bases. This CDR3 comprises 14 residues. V trimming: 4 bases; J trimming: 9 bases; junction bases outside the gene matches: 6. Germline assignment: CDR1 SGHDN and CDR2 FVKESK. Written as DNA, the CDR3 is TGTGCCAGCAGCCCCCGGACTAGCGGAGCTGAGCAGTTCTTC. Its translation: CASSPRTSGAEQFF.

This clone has a handful of counts. The chain carries TRBV3-1 (or the pseudogene TRBV3-2) and TRBJ2-1; 8 bases align to TRBD2. The J segment lost 6 bases and the V segment lost 1 base, leaving 8 bases of the junction unmatched. From germline, CDR1 is LGHDT and CDR2 YNNKEL (reference sequence). This CDR3 has 16 residues. This CDR3 is CASSQVSTSVTNEQFF. Written as DNA, the CDR3 is TGTGCCAGCAGCCAAGTGTCGACTAGCGTAACCAATGAGCAGTTCTTC.

The CDR3 sequence: CASSPVGGYGYTF. The CDR3, as DNA: TGTGCCAGTAGTCCTGTGGGGGGCTATGGCTACACCTTC. The genes are TRBV19 and TRBJ1-2, with a weak D call TRBD1 (5 bases). Trimming shortened V by 5 bases and J by 4 bases, and 11 bases separated the two germline ends. The germline V gene encodes CDR1 LNHDA and CDR2 SQIVND (reference sequence). This CDR3 spans 13 amino acids.

The chain links TRBV2 to TRBJ1-1; tentatively, D is TRBD1 (6 bases). Looked up from germline, CDR1 is SNHLY and CDR2 is FYNNEI. V lost 5 bases and J lost 4, with 14 bases in between. There are 14 residues in the CDR3. This CDR3 is CASSISGVVTEAFF. The CDR3 nucleotides are TGTGCCAGCAGTATTTCAGGGGTTGTCACTGAAGCTTTCTTT. The complete variable domain, with remaining parts taken from reference TRBV2 and TRBJ1-1, reads EPEVTQTPSHQVTQMGQEVILRCVPISNHLYFYWYRQILGQKVEFLVSFYNNEISEKSEIFDDQFSVERPDGSNFTLKIRSTKLEDSAMYFCASSISGVVTEAFFGQGTRLTVV.

The CDR3 region has the DNA TGTGCCAGCAGCCAAGGGTTGGCAGGGATATACACCATATATTTT. This gives the protein CASSQGLAGIYTIYF. This chain links TRBV3-1 (or the pseudogene TRBV3-2) with TRBJ1-3, with D possibly TRBD1 on 5 matching bases. CDR3 size: 15 residues. Germline V lookup: CDR1 LGHDT, CDR2 YNNKEL (reference sequence). V shed 1 base and J shed 8 bases, with 15 bases lying between them.

A few counts support this clone. CDR3 coding DNA: TGTGCCAGCAGCAGGGCTAGCGGGAGTTCGGGGGAGCAGTACTTC. This codes for CASSRASGSSGEQYF. V is TRBV21-1 and J is TRBJ2-7; the table gives TRBD2 as D, unverified against the DNA. TRBV21-1 is noted as a pseudogene. The CDR3 spans 15 residues.